The 32 T cell receptor beta chains in this list originate from one sample, sequenced in a study of CD8 T cells in ankylosing spondylitis. Study observations and caveats: Several highly homologous variants formed a TCR beta motif that appeared characteristic of ankylosing spondylitis blood.

These receptors are not linked to any known antigen. TCRdb reprocessed the 5' RACE reads via MiXCR and lists one record per CDR3 protein. The sample records 250,000 to 350,000 distinct CDR3 sequences, 6.5% to 10% being singletons. The material sequenced was blood, either unsorted or a sorted T cell fraction (not recorded which). The receptors derive from a male donor with ankylosing spondylitis.

The table lists this clonotype with many counts. The V gene is TRBV9, the J gene TRBJ2-3, with 13 bases fitting TRBD2. Germline CDR1 is SGDLS and CDR2 is YYNGEE. The CDR3 is 19 residues long. J lost 0 bases, V lost 7 bases, and 14 bases had no gene match. CDR3 nucleotide sequence: TGTGCCAGCTCCACTCCGGGACTAGCGGGGACCCTTAGCACAGATACGCAGTATTTT. It specifies CASSTPGLAGTLSTDTQYF.

The chain combines TRBV18 with TRBJ2-2, with 8 bases matching TRBD2. From germline, CDR1 is KGHSH and CDR2 LQKENI. This CDR3 has 16 residues. The V segment lost 6 bases and the J segment 0 bases; nucleotides outside the gene matches: 6. The CDR3 DNA is TGTGCCAGCTCGCAGACTAGCGCGACGAACACCGGGGAGCTGTTTTTT. As protein: CASSQTSATNTGELFF.

This clonotype was recorded a few times. This chain links TRBV5-1 with TRBJ2-6; TRBD1 is a possible D gene (6 bases). Germline V gene data show CDR1 as SGHRS and CDR2 as YFSETQ. V lost 3 bases, J lost 2 bases, and 9 bases lay in between. This CDR3 is 15 amino acids long. DNA of the CDR3: TGCGCCAGCAGCTGGAGGACAGCTGGGGCCAACGTCCTGACTTTC. Translated: CASSWRTAGANVLTF.

The V and J genes are TRBV9 and TRBJ1-3; D unresolved. The CDR3 covers 13 residues. The germline gives CDR1 SGDLS, CDR2 YYNGEE. With 4 bases removed from V and 8 bases from J, the gap between germline ends came to 13 bases. DNA of the CDR3: TGTGCCAGCAGCAGTGGACGGCCGGACACCATATATTTT. It codes for CASSSGRPDTIYF.

Many counts were recorded for this clonotype. The chain's CDR3 is CASSLDRTSEKLFF. The CDR3 DNA is TGCGCCAGCAGCTTGGATCGGACGAGTGAAAAACTGTTTTTT. The chain couples TRBV5-1 to TRBJ1-4; the D is unclear. The V end lost 0 bases, the J end lost 7 bases, and 10 bases lay between the germline ends. The CDR3 length is 14 residues. CDR1 is SGHRS and CDR2 is YFSETQ in the germline V gene.

This clonotype was observed many times. The rearrangement uses TRBV29-1 and TRBJ1-4, with D possibly being TRBD1 (5 bases). V was shortened by 4 bases and J by 0 bases, with 15 bases between the two germline ends. This CDR3 comprises 16 residues. Germline V CDR1 and CDR2: SQVTM, ANQGSEA. The CDR3 loop reads CSVGPGGGATNEKLFF. In DNA, the CDR3 is TGCAGCGTTGGCCCCGGGGGGGGAGCAACTAATGAAAAACTGTTTTTT.

This clonotype was detected many times. The chain has TRBV10-3 and TRBJ2-1, with 8 bases identical to TRBD2. V trimming: 0 bases; J trimming: 2 bases; junction bases outside the gene matches: 6. The CDR3 runs 17 residues. CDR1 ENHRY and CDR2 SYGVKD come from the germline V gene. The CDR3 loop reads CAISESVAGSAYNEQFF. CDR3 nucleotides: TGTGCCATCAGTGAGTCGGTAGCGGGATCGGCCTACAATGAGCAGTTCTTC.

This clonotype was counted ten times or more. This chain uses TRBV20-1 with TRBJ2-1; 9 nucleotides line up with TRBD2. The CDR3 contains 14 residues. V dropped 6 bases and J dropped 3; count of bases not matched to a gene: 6. Germline V gene data show CDR1 as DFQATT and CDR2 as SNEGSKA (reference sequence). The CDR3 coding sequence is TGCAGTGCCCCCGTAGCGGGAGTCTACAATGAGCAGTTCTTC. Translated, it gives CSAPVAGVYNEQFF.

This rearrangement joins TRBV27 to TRBJ2-2; D not certain. The CDR3 runs 11 residues. CDR1 is MNHEY and CDR2 is SMNVEV in the germline V gene (reference sequence). Between the trimmed V and J ends, which lost 7 bases and 3 bases, there was a span of 3 bases. The chain's CDR3 is CASKDTGELFF. DNA for the CDR3: TGTGCCAGCAAGGACACCGGGGAGCTGTTTTTT.

This clonotype turned up a few times. V is TRBV7-8 and J is TRBJ2-1, with TRBD2 identical over 8 bases. J was trimmed by 0 bases and V by 1 base; bases with no gene match: 5. The CDR3 is 17 amino acids. Germline V gene lookup returns CDR1 SGHVS and CDR2 FQNEAQ. In DNA, the CDR3 is TGTGCCAGCAGCTTAGGCAAGCGGGGGAGCTCCTACAATGAGCAGTTCTTC. As protein: CASSLGKRGSSYNEQFF.

The CDR3 DNA reads as TGCGCCAGCAGCCTCATGCCAGGTCCCTACGAGCAGTACTTC. Protein sequence: CASSLMPGPYEQYF. The chain couples TRBV5-1 to TRBJ2-7; D remains ambiguous. The V end was cut by 4 bases, the J end by 2 bases, with 13 bases between. The germline V gene encodes CDR1 SGHRS and CDR2 YFSETQ. This CDR3 contains 14 residues.

The chain is built from TRBV4-1 and TRBJ2-7; 10 nucleotides match TRBD1. Trimming at V came to 4 bases and at J to 3 bases, leaving 3 bases not matched to a gene. The CDR3 length is 14 residues. Germline CDR1 reads MGHRA; CDR2 reads YSYEKL. CDR3 sequence reads: CASSRGQGDYEQYF. CDR3 coding DNA: TGCGCCAGCAGCCGAGGACAGGGGGACTACGAGCAGTACTTC.

As for this clonotype: At one end, the junction sequence differs from germline, possibly due to a read error. J is TRBJ2-5 and V is TRBV7-7, with a weak D call TRBD2 (6 bases). The CDR3 has 15 residues. Germline V gene data show CDR1 as SSHAT and CDR2 as FNYEAQ (reference sequence). CDR3 amino acids: CASSLALMGGETQYF. CDR3 DNA sequence: TGTGCTAGCAGCTTAGCACTTATGGGAGGCGAGACCCAGTACTTC. Full variable domain (missing parts from reference TRBV7-7 and TRBJ2-5): GAGVSQSPRYKVTKRGQDVTLRCDPISSHATLYWYQQALGQGPEFLTYFNYEAQPDKSGLPSDRFSAERPEGSISTLTIQRTEQRDSAMYRCASSLALMGGETQYFGPGTRLLVL.

The chain combines TRBV29-1 with TRBJ2-1; maybe TRBD2 (6 bases). The ends were cut back, 4 bases at V and 9 bases at J, with 10 bases in the middle. The CDR3 runs 11 residues. CDR1 and CDR2 (germline): SQVTM, ANQGSEA. CDR3 residues: CSVALGGEQFF. The DNA of the CDR3 is TGCAGCGTTGCCCTCGGGGGTGAGCAGTTCTTC.

The sample holds a few counts of this clonotype. The chain is built from TRBV4-2 and TRBJ2-4; D is uncertain. V was clipped by 0 bases and J by 3 bases, with 12 bases between them. CDR1 LGHNA and CDR2 YNFKEQ come from the germline V gene. The CDR3 loop spans 16 amino acids. CDR3 amino acids: CASSQDQAVDKNIQYF. In DNA, the CDR3 is TGTGCCAGCAGCCAAGATCAGGCGGTTGACAAAAACATTCAGTACTTC.

This clonotype has only a few counts. J is TRBJ1-1 and V is TRBV5-1; D remains unclear. The CDR3 totals 15 residues. Per germline, CDR1 SGHRS and CDR2 YFSETQ. V was pared by 0 bases and J by 1 base, with 10 bases between. The CDR3 DNA reads as TGCGCCAGCAGCTTGGCCGGCAGCAAGAACACTGAAGCTTTCTTT. This gives the protein CASSLAGSKNTEAFF.

This clonotype was recorded a few times. The rearrangement uses TRBV9 and TRBJ2-3; 9 bases line up with TRBD1. This CDR3 is 15 amino acids long. Looked up from germline, CDR1 is SGDLS and CDR2 is YYNGEE. V dropped 0 bases and J dropped 6; count of bases not matched to a gene: 5. The CDR3 DNA is TGTGCCAGCAGCGTAGTAGGCGACAGGGGGGATACGCAGTATTTT. It encodes CASSVVGDRGDTQYF.

V gene TRBV5-1 combines with J gene TRBJ1-1; no reliable D call. Germline values: CDR1 SGHRS, CDR2 YFSETQ. CDR3 size: 13 residues. V was pared by 5 bases and J by 3 bases, with 11 bases between. CDR3 bases: TGCGCCAGCAGTATGTCGGGGTACACTGAAGCTTTCTTT. Translating it yields CASSMSGYTEAFF. Based on the CDR3 plus reference TRBV5-1 and TRBJ1-1, the full variable domain is KAGVTQTPRYLIKTRGQQVTLSCSPISGHRSVSWYQQTPGQGLQFLFEYFSETQRNKGNFPGRFSGRQFSNSRSEMNVSTLELGDSALYLCASSMSGYTEAFFGQGTRLTVV.

The chain recombines TRBV3-1 with TRBJ2-1, with 7 bases fitting TRBD1. The V gene's germline CDR1 is LGHDT and CDR2 YNNKEL (reference sequence). The length of the CDR3 is 15 residues. After removal of 1 base from V and 3 bases from J, the junction contained 3 bases not matched to a gene. CDR3 sequence (DNA): TGTGCCAGCAGCCAAGTAGGGGGCGGCTACAATGAGCAGTTCTTC. It encodes CASSQVGGGYNEQFF.

The chain has TRBV12-3 or TRBV12-4 and TRBJ2-7, with a tentative D call TRBD2 (6 bases). This CDR3 has 17 amino acids. The V end lost 5 bases, the J end lost 3 bases, and 23 bases lay between the germline ends. The CDR3 DNA follows: TGTGCCAGCAGTCAAGGCGCCGGGGGAGTTCCCCTCTACGAGCAGTACTTC. It specifies CASSQGAGGVPLYEQYF.

This chain links TRBV28 with TRBJ1-4; D is perhaps TRBD1 (5 bases). There are 14 residues in the CDR3. The germline gives CDR1 MDHEN, CDR2 SYDVKM. The V end lost 6 bases, the J end lost 5 bases, and 13 bases lay between the germline ends. This chain's CDR3 is CASRPGRANEKLFF. CDR3 DNA: TGTGCCAGCAGACCGGGACGGGCAAATGAAAAACTGTTTTTT. Looking up the rest from reference TRBV28 and TRBJ1-4 gives the full variable domain: DVKVTQSSRYLVKRTGEKVFLECVQDMDHENMFWYRQDPGLGLRLIYFSYDVKMKEKGDIPEGYSVSREKKERFSLILESASTNQTSMYLCASRPGRANEKLFFGSGTQLSVL.

The CDR3 sequence is CASRPTGPYGYTF. For the CDR3, the DNA is TGTGCCAGCAGACCAACAGGGCCCTATGGCTACACCTTC. The rearrangement links TRBV27 to TRBJ1-2; the D gene is possibly TRBD1 (6 bases). Trimming took 6 bases from V and 4 from J, leaving 12 bases between them. This CDR3 has 13 residues. In germline, CDR1 is MNHEY, CDR2 SMNVEV (reference sequence).

The J gene is TRBJ1-2, the V gene TRBV16; tentative D call: TRBD1 (6 bases). There are 13 residues in the CDR3. Trimming took off 5 bases at V and 6 bases at J, with 13 bases between the two ends. Germline assignment: CDR1 KGHSY and CDR2 FQNENV. CDR3: CASSVTGLDGYTF. The CDR3 bases are TGTGCCAGCAGCGTCACAGGGTTGGATGGCTACACCTTC.

V and J are TRBV5-1 and TRBJ2-1; D perhaps matches TRBD2 (7 bases). The CDR3 spans 16 residues. Germline V gene data show CDR1 as SGHRS and CDR2 as YFSETQ. Deletions cut 4 bases from V and 8 bases from J, with 22 bases between. The CDR3 here is CASSLPGGRGRDEQFF. The CDR3, as DNA: TGCGCCAGCAGCCTCCCCGGGGGGCGAGGGAGGGATGAGCAGTTCTTC.

This clonotype came up many times. The chain couples TRBV6-2 or TRBV6-3 to TRBJ1-5, with D hard to call. The CDR3 is 15 residues long. Deletions cut 0 bases from V and 2 bases from J, with 8 bases between. Per germline, CDR1 MNHEY and CDR2 SVGEGT. As DNA, the CDR3 is TGTGCCAGCAGTTACTCAGTCAGCGGCAATCAGCCCCAGCATTTT. It codes for CASSYSVSGNQPQHF.

In this sample, this clonotype turned up a few times. The chain has TRBV2 and TRBJ2-2; D possibly uses TRBD1 or TRBD2 (6 bases each). The ends were cut back, 7 bases at V and 3 bases at J, with 12 bases in the middle. The CDR3 has 14 residues. Germline V gives CDR1 SNHLY, CDR2 FYNNEI. The CDR3 sequence: CASKGGYYTGELFF. The DNA for the CDR3 is TGTGCCAGCAAGGGGGGCTACTACACCGGGGAGCTGTTTTTT.

This clonotype has only a few counts. The J gene is TRBJ2-1, the V gene TRBV3-1, with TRBD2 matching 13 bases. V shed 4 bases, J shed 0 bases, and the junction held 12 bases outside the gene matches. The CDR3 is 20 residues long. Germline-derived CDR1 and CDR2 are LGHDT and YNNKEL (reference sequence). The CDR3 sequence is CASSPGLAGAGGSSYNEQFF. CDR3 DNA: TGTGCCAGCAGCCCCGGACTAGCGGGAGCTGGGGGGTCCTCCTACAATGAGCAGTTCTTC.

This chain connects TRBV20-1 to TRBJ2-1; 9 nucleotides match TRBD2. The germline V gene has CDR1 DFQATT and CDR2 SNEGSKA (reference sequence). This CDR3 comprises 14 residues. V dropped 1 base and J dropped 7; count of bases not matched to a gene: 5. The DNA for the CDR3 is TGCAGTGCTAGAGCCCTAGCGGGGTGGAATGAGCAGTTCTTC. Translation gives CSARALAGWNEQFF.

This clonotype was detected ten times or more. V is TRBV20-1 and J is TRBJ2-5, with TRBD2 as a possible D gene (5 bases). The CDR3 sequence is 15 residues long. Trimming pared 4 bases from V and 1 base from J, leaving 16 bases between. Germline V CDR1 and CDR2: DFQATT, SNEGSKA (reference sequence). CDR3 sequence: CSATFGGTGQETQYF. The CDR3 DNA reads as TGCAGTGCTACGTTTGGAGGTACGGGCCAAGAGACCCAGTACTTC.

J is TRBJ2-5 and V is TRBV2; 10 nucleotides agree with TRBD1. Trimming cost V 6 bases and J 4 bases; bases outside gene matches: 5. Germline-derived CDR1 and CDR2 are SNHLY and FYNNEI. This CDR3 spans 14 amino acids. DNA for the CDR3: TGTGCCAGCAGCGCCGACAGGGGGCGAGAGACCCAGTACTTC. Encoded protein: CASSADRGRETQYF.

The chain uses TRBV7-6 and TRBJ2-2; 8 bases are a match to TRBD1. Trimming took 5 bases from V and 4 from J; bases not matched to a gene: 9. Germline CDR1 and CDR2: SGHVS and FNYEAQ. The CDR3 contains 16 residues. The CDR3 DNA sequence: TGTGCCAGCAGCACGGCAGGGGGCTCTTCCACCGGGGAGCTGTTTTTT. As protein: CASSTAGGSSTGELFF.

Ten or more counts support this clonotype. The rearrangement links TRBV5-1 to TRBJ2-2; D not resolved. V was trimmed by 5 bases and J by 0 bases, leaving 2 bases between them. Per germline, CDR1 SGHRS and CDR2 YFSETQ. The CDR3 is 12 amino acids. CDR3 amino acids: CASRTNTGELFF. The CDR3, as DNA: TGCGCCAGCAGGACGAACACCGGGGAGCTGTTTTTT. Drawing the rest from reference TRBV5-1 and TRBJ2-2, the complete variable domain is KAGVTQTPRYLIKTRGQQVTLSCSPISGHRSVSWYQQTPGQGLQFLFEYFSETQRNKGNFPGRFSGRQFSNSRSEMNVSTLELGDSALYLCASRTNTGELFFGEGSRLTVL.